The 13 T cell receptor beta chains below all came from one sample that was sequenced in a study of identical twins. TCRdb re-called the 5' RACE reads through MiXCR, storing one row per CDR3 protein. The sample lists hundreds of thousands of distinct CDR3 sequences, 21% occurring once. These data were also reused for a study on T cells expressing NK-cell markers.

Sequenced sample: PBMCs. The receptors shown here come from a woman aged 18-35 years in good health.

This chain connects TRBV7-6 to TRBJ2-7; 8 nucleotides line up with TRBD2. Germline V gives CDR1 SGHVS, CDR2 FNYEAQ. The ends lost 1 base at V and 6 bases at J; junction bases unmatched: 8. The CDR3 spans 15 residues. CDR3 in DNA: TGTGCCAGCAGCTTAGGCGGGGGGCCGCCGGGCGAGCAGTACTTC. This translates into CASSLGGGPPGEQYF.

The table lists this clonotype with a few counts. V usage is TRBV7-8 and J usage is TRBJ1-5, with D unclear. The V gene's germline CDR1 is SGHVS and CDR2 FQNEAQ. The length of the CDR3 is 13 residues. The V and J ends lost 1 base and 9 bases respectively, with 10 bases between them. The CDR3, as DNA: TGTGCCAGCAGCTTAGGATCAATGGTGCCCCAGCATTTT. Translating gives CASSLGSMVPQHF.

The chain uses TRBV12-3 or TRBV12-4 and TRBJ2-3; 8 bases are shared with TRBD1. V shed 3 bases and J 2 bases; nucleotides not matched to a gene: 7. This CDR3 is built from 16 residues. The CDR3 DNA reads as TGTGCCAGCAGTTTGCTCCGGACAGGGAACACAGATACGCAGTATTTT. Protein sequence: CASSLLRTGNTDTQYF.

The V call is TRBV7-9, the J call TRBJ1-4; D perhaps matches TRBD1 (5 bases). Germline values: CDR1 SEHNR, CDR2 FQNEAQ (reference sequence). The CDR3 spans 16 residues. V lost 5 bases, J lost 8 bases, and 21 bases lay in between. The CDR3 here is CASSIHGRGAREKLFF. The DNA of the CDR3 is TGTGCCAGCAGCATCCATGGGAGGGGAGCTCGCGAAAAACTGTTTTTT.

With respect to this clonotype: A much more abundant neighbour one base away suggests this may be a read error. The genes are TRBV5-1 and TRBJ2-2, with 8 bases that match TRBD1. Per germline, CDR1 SGHRS and CDR2 YFSETQ. The CDR3 covers 15 residues. Trimming took 5 bases from V and 1 from J; bases not matched to a gene: 4. Here the CDR3 reads CASRTGTGNTGELFF. In DNA, the CDR3 is TGCGCCAGCAGAACCGGGACAGGGAACACCGGGGAGCTGTTTTTT.

This sequence joins TRBV18 and TRBJ2-1; D possibly matches TRBD1 or TRBD2 (5 bases each). This CDR3 is 14 amino acids long. V lost 2 bases and J lost 9, with 14 bases in between. CDR1 is KGHSH and CDR2 is LQKENI in the germline V gene. CDR3 nucleotides: TGTGCCAGCTCACCATTTGGACCTGGGGGTGAGCAGTTCTTC. Its protein is CASSPFGPGGEQFF.

The chain couples TRBV12-3 or TRBV12-4 to TRBJ2-3; no clear D. Deletions cut 4 bases from V and 3 bases from J, with 11 bases between. The CDR3 length is 14 residues. CDR3 protein: CASSSDSETDTQYF. The CDR3 DNA follows: TGTGCCAGCAGTTCAGACTCGGAGACAGATACGCAGTATTTT.

The sample holds many counts of this clonotype. The gene calls are TRBV12-3 or TRBV12-4 and TRBJ1-2, with TRBD1 matching 9 bases. The junction had 8 bases not matched to a gene; V was cut back by 7 bases and J by 2 bases. The CDR3 is 15 residues long. Written as DNA, the CDR3 is TGTGCCAGCAAACAGGGGGCATTTGACAACTATGGCTACACCTTC. Protein product: CASKQGAFDNYGYTF.

V gene TRBV6-6 combines with J gene TRBJ2-4; D is unclear. Germline V gene data show CDR1 as MNHNY and CDR2 as SVGAGI (reference sequence). V shed 5 bases and J shed 5 bases, with 10 bases lying between them. The CDR3 loop spans 13 amino acids. The CDR3 here is CASSTILQNIQYF. CDR3 in DNA: TGTGCCAGCAGTACAATTCTACAAAACATTCAGTACTTC.

The chain couples TRBV7-6 to TRBJ2-2, with 10 bases fitting TRBD2. The length of the CDR3 is 15 residues. V lost 1 base, J lost 4 bases, and 0 bases stayed unmatched. Germline V gene data show CDR1 as SGHVS and CDR2 as FNYEAQ. This CDR3 reads CASSLEREGTGELFF. The CDR3 region has the DNA TGTGCCAGCAGCTTAGAGCGGGAGGGCACCGGGGAGCTGTTTTTT. Drawing the rest from reference TRBV7-6 and TRBJ2-2, the complete variable domain is GAGVSQSPRYKVTKRGQDVALRCDPISGHVSLYWYRQALGQGPEFLTYFNYEAQQDKSGLPNDRFSAERPEGSISTLTIQRTEQRDSAMYRCASSLEREGTGELFFGEGSRLTVL.

The rearrangement uses TRBV7-3 and TRBJ1-2, with 7 bases fitting TRBD1. V dropped 0 bases and J dropped 6; count of bases not matched to a gene: 4. There are 14 residues in the CDR3. CDR1 SGHTA and CDR2 FQGTGA come from the germline V gene. This CDR3 is CASSLTAQGDGYTF. DNA for the CDR3: TGTGCCAGCAGCTTAACGGCCCAGGGGGATGGCTACACCTTC. The complete variable domain, with remaining parts taken from reference TRBV7-3 and TRBJ1-2, reads GAGVSQTPSNKVTEKGKYVELRCDPISGHTALYWYRQSLGQGPEFLIYFQGTGAADDSGLPNDRFFAVRPEGSVSTLKIQRTERGDSAVYLCASSLTAQGDGYTFGSGTRLTVV.

In its sample, this clonotype was seen many times. V gene TRBV4-2 combines with J gene TRBJ1-1; weak D call: TRBD1 (6 bases). V lost 1 base to trimming and J lost 6 bases, with 12 bases between them. CDR1 is LGHNA, CDR2 YNFKEQ, per germline. The CDR3 totals 14 residues. The CDR3 sequence is CASSQAGAGAEAFF. CDR3 sequence (DNA): TGTGCCAGCAGCCAAGCAGGGGCAGGGGCTGAAGCTTTCTTT.

This sequence joins TRBV11-3 and TRBJ2-1; 14 positions match TRBD2. J was trimmed by 9 bases and V by 4 bases; bases with no gene match: 8. The CDR3 covers 16 residues. CDR1 is SGHNT, CDR2 YENEEA, per germline. The CDR3 loop reads CASSSGLAGVGGEQFF. As DNA, the CDR3 is TGTGCCAGCAGCTCGGGACTAGCGGGAGTTGGGGGTGAGCAGTTCTTC.